The text below deals with one TCR beta chain. The record originates from a study of CD4 T cell repertoires in COVID-19. V lost 7 bases and J lost 4; bases outside the gene matches: 8. Per the germline V gene, CDR1 is SNHLY and CDR2 is FYNNEI. The CDR3 totals 14 residues. Sequencing was done directly on freshly isolated, uncultured memory T cells. Profiling relied on immunoSEQ multiplex PCR, and the TCRdb table lists in-frame clones only, not all of them. The repertoire holds around 23,000 clones, with about 93% as singletons. This chain connects TRBV2 to TRBJ2-7; 9 bases are a match to TRBD1. Sequenced material: circulating follicular helper CD4+ T cells (cTfh) from blood, taken before the COVID-19 pandemic. This clonotype was sampled from a human donor who had COVID-19. The CDR3 bases are TGTGCCAGCACCTATGGGACAGGGATTTACGAGCAGTACTTC. It translates to CASTYGTGIYEQYF.